The 31 T cell receptor beta chains below were found in one sample sequenced in a study of blood T cell repertoires in COVID-19. Using immunoSEQ multiplex PCR, the repertoire was profiled, and TCRdb retains in-frame clones only, with some absent. The sample carries over 15,000 clones, 85% to 95% recorded once. Input material: peripheral blood. These TCRs come from a human donor in a cohort sampled during active COVID-19.

CDR3 protein: CAWNPGLAQGEQFF. As DNA, the CDR3 is TGTGCCTGGAATCCGGGACTAGCCCAAGGTGAGCAGTTCTTC. The chain is built from TRBV30 and TRBJ2-1, with 9 nucleotides matching TRBD2. V shed 4 bases and J 9 bases; nucleotides not matched to a gene: 10. Per the germline V gene, CDR1 is GTSNPN and CDR2 is SVGIG (reference sequence). The CDR3 contains 14 residues.

The chain links TRBV9 to TRBJ2-7; weak D call: TRBD1 (5 bases). Trimming pared 4 bases from V and 6 bases from J, leaving 14 bases between. Germline loops: CDR1 SGDLS, CDR2 YYNGEE. The CDR3 totals 13 residues. Here the CDR3 DNA reads TGTGCCAGCAGCACCGGACAATCGGGCGAGCAGTACTTC. Translated, it gives CASSTGQSGEQYF.

J is TRBJ2-7 and V is TRBV4-3, with TRBD1 matching over 9 bases. This CDR3 spans 15 amino acids. V lost 3 bases and J lost 4; bases outside the gene matches: 7. The germline CDR1 and CDR2 sequences are LGHNA and YSLEER. The CDR3 region has the DNA TGCGCCAGCAGCCATGCCGGGACAGGGCCGTACGAGCAGTACTTC. Amino acids: CASSHAGTGPYEQYF.

The CDR3 sequence is CASSYVSVNTEAFF. The CDR3 nucleotides are TGTGCCAGCAGTTATGTTTCGGTGAACACTGAAGCTTTCTTT. The V call is TRBV6-2 or TRBV6-3, the J call TRBJ1-1, with D unresolved. V was clipped by 3 bases and J by 0 bases, with 8 bases between them. Germline CDR1 and CDR2: MNHEY and SVGEGT. The CDR3 extends over 14 amino acids.

The genes are TRBV27 and TRBJ2-5; maybe TRBD2 (5 bases). Looked up from germline, CDR1 is MNHEY and CDR2 is SMNVEV (reference sequence). V was cut by 6 bases and J by 0 bases, with 14 bases left in between. The length of the CDR3 is 15 residues. The CDR3 nucleotides are TGTGCCAGCAGACCAGCGGAGATGTACCAAGAGACCCAGTACTTC. Translating gives CASRPAEMYQETQYF.

This sequence joins TRBV9 and TRBJ2-1, with 13 bases identical to TRBD2. The junction had 6 bases not matched to a gene; V was cut back by 3 bases and J by 9 bases. CDR1 and CDR2 (germline): SGDLS, YYNGEE. This CDR3 has 15 amino acids. The CDR3 protein is CASSATSGRAPEQFF. The CDR3 DNA sequence: TGTGCCAGCAGCGCAACTAGCGGGAGGGCCCCTGAGCAGTTCTTC.

This sequence joins TRBV19 and TRBJ1-5; D call uncertain. The CDR3 has 13 residues. Germline CDR1 LNHDA, CDR2 SQIVND (reference sequence). V gave up 8 bases and J gave up 4 bases, with 12 bases separating them. The CDR3, as DNA: TGTGCCAGTTATGGTGGGCCTAATCAGCCCCAGCATTTT. This gives the protein CASYGGPNQPQHF.

The chain uses TRBV28 and TRBJ2-7; 8 bases map to TRBD1. The V gene end was trimmed by 6 bases and the J gene end by 11 bases; junction bases not matched to a gene: 15. This CDR3 contains 14 residues. Looked up from germline, CDR1 is MDHEN and CDR2 is SYDVKM. The CDR3 DNA reads TGTGCCAGCAGCCCCGGGACAGGACCCTTGAACGAGTACTTC. Translating gives CASSPGTGPLNEYF.

The chain has TRBV11-2 and TRBJ1-1, with a weak D call TRBD1 (6 bases). Germline V gene sequence: CDR1 SGHAT, CDR2 FQNNGV. Deletions cut 2 bases from V and 4 bases from J, with 14 bases between. This CDR3 region has 15 residues. This chain's CDR3 is CASSLLGGRGTEAFF. The CDR3 DNA follows: TGTGCCAGCAGCTTACTTGGGGGCCGGGGCACTGAAGCTTTCTTT.

V is TRBV19 and J is TRBJ2-1; 8 positions agree with TRBD2. Germline lookup yields CDR1 LNHDA and CDR2 SQIVND (reference sequence). CDR3 length: 17 residues. The V gene end was trimmed by 1 base and the J gene end by 1 base; junction bases not matched to a gene: 6. DNA of the CDR3: TGTGCCAGTAGTATAGTAAGCGGGAGTTTGTCCTACAATGAGCAGTTCTTC. Residues: CASSIVSGSLSYNEQFF.

This sequence joins TRBV19 and TRBJ2-1, with 8 bases matching TRBD2. CDR3 length: 17 amino acids. The ends lost 3 bases at V and 4 bases at J; junction bases unmatched: 11. Germline CDR1 LNHDA, CDR2 SQIVND (reference sequence). As DNA, the CDR3 is TGTGCCAGTAGTATTATAGGGCCTAGCGGGCCATACAATGAGCAGTTCTTC. It yields the protein CASSIIGPSGPYNEQFF.

The chain combines TRBV7-9 with TRBJ2-3, with unresolved D. Trimming removed 5 bases at V and 2 bases at J, with 5 bases between. The germline V gene encodes CDR1 SEHNR and CDR2 FQNEAQ (reference sequence). The CDR3 extends over 12 amino acids. The CDR3 is CASSPSTDTQYF. The CDR3 DNA reads TGTGCCAGCAGCCCATCCACAGATACGCAGTATTTT.

This chain connects TRBV19 to TRBJ2-1, with a tentative D call TRBD1 (6 bases). This CDR3 is built from 13 residues. Per germline, CDR1 LNHDA and CDR2 SQIVND (reference sequence). The ends were cut back, 4 bases at V and 3 bases at J, with 7 bases in the middle. CDR3 DNA sequence: TGTGCCAGTAGTACAGGGGTCTACAATGAGCAGTTCTTC. Protein sequence: CASSTGVYNEQFF.

The chain has TRBV19 and TRBJ2-7; no definite D call. Trimming removed 4 bases at V and 3 bases at J, with 10 bases between. The germline V gene encodes CDR1 LNHDA and CDR2 SQIVND (reference sequence). The CDR3 extends over 13 amino acids. CDR3 residues: CASSSGDGYEQYF. CDR3 DNA sequence: TGTGCCAGTAGTAGCGGAGACGGCTACGAGCAGTACTTC.

The DNA for the CDR3 is TGTGCCAGCAGCTTGGGGCAGGGGAACACTGAAGCTTTCTTT. Amino acid sequence: CASSLGQGNTEAFF. This chain links TRBV7-9 with TRBJ1-1; possible D gene TRBD1, 5 bases. The V and J ends lost 3 bases and 1 base respectively, with 9 bases between them. CDR3 length: 14 residues. Looked up from germline, CDR1 is SEHNR and CDR2 is FQNEAQ (reference sequence).

This rearrangement joins TRBV6-6 to TRBJ1-5, with TRBD1 identical over 7 bases. Trimming took 7 bases from V and 0 from J; bases not matched to a gene: 6. This CDR3 spans 15 amino acids. Germline CDR1 MNHNY, CDR2 SVGAGI (reference sequence). CDR3 in amino acids: CASTETGNSNQPQHF. CDR3 DNA: TGTGCCAGCACCGAGACAGGGAATAGCAATCAGCCCCAGCATTTT.

The V and J genes are TRBV7-6 and TRBJ1-1, with 8 bases matching TRBD1. V lost 5 bases and J lost 1; bases outside the gene matches: 12. Germline V CDR1 and CDR2: SGHVS, FNYEAQ. The CDR3 totals 17 residues. The DNA for the CDR3 is TGTGCCAGCAGCCGGGTGGGCAGGGGGCAGTCGAACACTGAAGCTTTCTTT. Translation: CASSRVGRGQSNTEAFF.

The genes are TRBV2 and TRBJ2-1; 8 bases agree with TRBD1. The CDR3 has 16 residues. J was trimmed by 3 bases and V by 7 bases; bases with no gene match: 11. CDR1 is SNHLY and CDR2 is FYNNEI in the germline V gene. The CDR3, as DNA: TGTGCCAGCAACGCCGGACAGGGTTTGGGCTACAATGAGCAGTTCTTC. It is translated as CASNAGQGLGYNEQFF. Combining the CDR3 with reference TRBV2 and TRBJ2-1 gives the whole variable domain EPEVTQTPSHQVTQMGQEVILRCVPISNHLYFYWYRQILGQKVEFLVSFYNNEISEKSEIFDDQFSVERPDGSNFTLKIRSTKLEDSAMYFCASNAGQGLGYNEQFFGPGTRLTVL.

The chain has TRBV6-5 and TRBJ1-1; tentatively, D is TRBD1 (6 bases). V lost 3 bases and J lost 0, with 14 bases in between. This CDR3 has 16 residues. Germline-derived CDR1 and CDR2 are MNHEY and SVGAGI. CDR3 sequence: CASSYGGNRVNTEAFF. In DNA form, the CDR3 reads TGTGCCAGCAGTTATGGGGGAAACAGGGTGAACACTGAAGCTTTCTTT.

The chain couples TRBV30 to TRBJ1-1, with D hard to call. Germline V lookup: CDR1 GTSNPN, CDR2 SVGIG (reference sequence). V lost 0 bases to trimming and J lost 5 bases, with 10 bases between them. This CDR3 comprises 13 residues. CDR3 bases: TGTGCCTGGAGTGTCGGGGTGAGGACTGAAGCTTTCTTT. Protein product: CAWSVGVRTEAFF.

CDR3 bases: TGTGCCAGCAGCTTAGGGGACTCGCGAAACTATGGCTACACCTTC. Its protein is CASSLGDSRNYGYTF. The rearrangement uses TRBV7-2 and TRBJ1-2; a weak D match, TRBD1 (5 bases). CDR3 length: 15 residues. Germline values: CDR1 SGHTA, CDR2 FQGNSA. V was trimmed by 1 base and J by 2 bases, leaving 11 bases between them.

The rearrangement links TRBV11-2 to TRBJ1-2; D is perhaps TRBD1 (5 bases). The CDR3 runs 18 residues. V was trimmed by 6 bases and J by 8 bases, leaving 31 bases between them. Germline V gene sequence: CDR1 SGHAT, CDR2 FQNNGV. The CDR3 loop is CASRWGRGIPNLPRGYTF. The CDR3, as DNA: TGTGCCAGCAGATGGGGAAGGGGCATTCCAAACCTACCCAGGGGCTACACCTTC. The full variable domain, its missing parts supplied by reference TRBV11-2 and TRBJ1-2, is EAGVAQSPRYKIIEKRQSVAFWCNPISGHATLYWYQQILGQGPKLLIQFQNNGVVDDSQLPKDRFSAERLKGVDSTLKIQPAKLEDSAVYLCASRWGRGIPNLPRGYTFGSGTRLTVV.

This chain links TRBV28 with TRBJ2-1; possibly TRBD2 for D (6 bases). Trimming shortened V by 5 bases and J by 3 bases, and 14 bases separated the two germline ends. This CDR3 has 15 amino acids. The germline CDR1 and CDR2 sequences are MDHEN and SYDVKM. The CDR3 sequence is CASSPFRGNYNEQFF. In DNA form, the CDR3 reads TGTGCCAGCAGTCCGTTTCGGGGGAACTACAATGAGCAGTTCTTC.

This rearrangement joins TRBV5-4 to TRBJ2-3; 7 positions agree with TRBD1. J gave up 2 bases and V 4 bases, and 4 bases lay outside the gene matches. Germline V gene lookup returns CDR1 SGHNT and CDR2 YYREEE (reference sequence). The CDR3 is made up of 14 amino acids. CDR3 region: CASSLGQDTDTQYF. The CDR3 DNA reads as TGTGCCAGCAGCCTCGGACAGGACACAGATACGCAGTATTTT.

The chain is built from TRBV7-6 and TRBJ2-7, with D tentatively TRBD2 (6 bases). The CDR3 is 15 residues long. V was trimmed by 3 bases and J by 5 bases, leaving 17 bases between them. CDR1 is SGHVS, CDR2 FNYEAQ, per germline. CDR3 nucleotide sequence: TGTGCCAGCAGCTTTGGAAGCGGGCCGAGGGACGAGCAGTACTTC. Encoded protein: CASSFGSGPRDEQYF. Supplemented by reference TRBV7-6 and TRBJ2-7, the full variable domain reads GAGVSQSPRYKVTKRGQDVALRCDPISGHVSLYWYRQALGQGPEFLTYFNYEAQQDKSGLPNDRFSAERPEGSISTLTIQRTEQRDSAMYRCASSFGSGPRDEQYFGPGTRLTVT.

The chain joins TRBV5-4 to TRBJ2-5; 9 bases align to TRBD2. After removal of 3 bases from V and 0 bases from J, the junction contained 3 bases not matched to a gene. Germline CDR1 SGHNT, CDR2 YYREEE (reference sequence). The CDR3 is made up of 15 amino acids. Written as DNA, the CDR3 is TGTGCCAGCAGCTCGCGGGGGGGATACCAAGAGACCCAGTACTTC. It yields the protein CASSSRGGYQETQYF.

The chain is built from TRBV6-2 or TRBV6-3 and TRBJ1-5, with 7 bases lining up with TRBD1. The CDR3 extends over 15 amino acids. The junction had 11 bases not matched to a gene; V was cut back by 6 bases and J by 6 bases. Per the germline V gene, CDR1 is MNHEY and CDR2 is SVGEGT. The CDR3 DNA sequence: TGTGCCAGCAGCAACGGGTGGCAGGGGGGTCAGCCCCAGCATTTT. Protein sequence: CASSNGWQGGQPQHF.

The J gene is TRBJ1-2, the V gene TRBV6-4, with unresolved D. Trimming took 9 bases from V and 4 from J, leaving 30 bases between them. The CDR3 extends over 18 amino acids. Germline values: CDR1 MRHNA, CDR2 SNTAGT. For the CDR3, the DNA is TGTGCCAGACGGGGAACTTTAGGCGTAGGGAGGCCTACCTATGGCTACACCTTC. Its protein product is CARRGTLGVGRPTYGYTF.

This chain joins TRBV7-9 and TRBJ2-1; TRBD2 agrees at 11 bases. The CDR3 loop spans 16 amino acids. V lost 4 bases, J lost 0 bases, and 2 bases stayed unmatched. Per the germline V gene, CDR1 is SEHNR and CDR2 is FQNEAQ (reference sequence). CDR3 region: CASSYTSGSSYNEQFF. In nucleotides, the CDR3 is TGTGCCAGCAGCTACACTAGCGGGAGCTCCTACAATGAGCAGTTCTTC.

This clone has only a few counts. The chain couples TRBV4-3 to TRBJ2-6; 9 bases agree with TRBD2. The CDR3 contains 18 residues. Germline-derived CDR1 and CDR2 are LGHNA and YSLEER. Trimming at V came to 1 base and at J to 4 bases, leaving 8 bases not matched to a gene. The CDR3 DNA reads as TGCGCCAGCAGCCAAGTCTATAGCGGGAGAATCGGGGCCAACGTCCTGACTTTC. This encodes CASSQVYSGRIGANVLTF.

The chain uses TRBV7-2 and TRBJ2-7; 8 bases are a match to TRBD2. The CDR3 has 19 amino acids. CDR1 and CDR2 from the germline V gene are SGHTA and FQGNSA. The V and J ends lost 4 bases and 3 bases, in that order; junction bases with no gene match: 20. As DNA, the CDR3 is TGTGCCAGCAGCTCCTCGGGGGGTAGCGGGAACCTAGGGCACTACGAGCAGTACTTC. Protein product: CASSSSGGSGNLGHYEQYF.